The rows below give T cell receptor beta chains drawn from one sample of a study of patients and donors after allogeneic stem cell transplantation. TCRdb analysed the RT-PCR reads with MiXCR anew, one entry per CDR3 protein. This table holds about a million distinct CDR3 sequences, over 15% found once. The specimen was blood, either unsorted or a sorted T cell fraction (not recorded which). The source is a human donor who was either an allogeneic HSCT recipient or a stem cell or donor lymphocyte infusion donor (not recorded which). It is not recorded whose cells these are; they may come from a transplant donor. CDR3s include the opening cysteine and the closing phenylalanine or tryptophan. A D gene is named only where the DNA matches it firmly. Size tells how often a clone was seen (once, few, many) or the class of an expanded clone, and some rows leave it out.

j_call	v_call	cdr3_length	clone_size	d_call	cdr3_nt	cdr3_aa
TRBJ2-1	TRBV5-1	14	many	.	TGCGCCAGTGCCTTTCGGACTACCGACAATGAGCAGTTCTTC	CASAFRTTDNEQFF
TRBJ1-4	TRBV5-1	15	.	.	TGCGCCAGCAGCTTGGGTGACCCCCCCCGGGCAAAACTGTTTTTT	CASSLGDPPRAKLFF
TRBJ2-3	TRBV4-3	15	.	.	TGCGCCAGCAGCCAAGAAGGGAACCCCACAGATACGCAGTATTTT	CASSQEGNPTDTQYF
TRBJ2-3	TRBV11-2	15	.	.	TGTGCCAGCAGCTCGTGGGACACGGGCACAGATACGCAGTATTTT	CASSSWDTGTDTQYF
TRBJ2-7	TRBV5-1	13	.	.	TGCGCCAGCAGCCCCGGGCCCTACTACGAGCAGTACTTC	CASSPGPYYEQYF
TRBJ2-1	TRBV28	13	.	.	TGTGCCAGCAGTTTTACCGGTAACAATGAGCAGTTCTTC	CASSFTGNNEQFF
TRBJ2-1	TRBV5-1	19	.	TRBD2	TGCGCCAGCAGCCTTCCGGGGGTTTTCAGCGCGGGAGTCGGCAATGAGCAGTTCTTC	CASSLPGVFSAGVGNEQFF
TRBJ2-3	TRBV24-1	16	.	TRBD2	TGTGCCACCGCCCGACTAGCGGGGGGACGCACAGATACGCAGTATTTT	CATARLAGGRTDTQYF
TRBJ1-2	TRBV29-1	12	.	.	TGCAGCGTAACGGGGGCAGAGCCCGGCTACACCTTC	CSVTGAEPGYTF
TRBJ2-5	TRBV18	13	.	.	TGTGCCAGCTCACCAAGGTCCCAAGAGACCCAGTACTTC	CASSPRSQETQYF
TRBJ2-3	TRBV24-1	13	.	.	TGTGCCACCAGTGACCTGACCCCAGATACGCAGTATTTT	CATSDLTPDTQYF
TRBJ2-7	TRBV5-1	15	.	TRBD2	TGCGCCAGCAGCTTGGTTAGCGGGGGGACCTACGAGCAGTACTTC	CASSLVSGGTYEQYF
TRBJ2-1	TRBV5-1	15	few	.	TGCGCCAGCAGCTTGGATCTTAAAACCTACAATGAGCAGTTCTTC	CASSLDLKTYNEQFF
TRBJ1-2	TRBV29-1	14	.	.	TGCAGCGTTGTCCACACTACAGGGCCCTATGGCTACACCTTC	CSVVHTTGPYGYTF
TRBJ2-1	TRBV20-1	14	few	TRBD2	TGCAGTGCTAGACTAGCGGGAGAGTTAAATGAGCAGTTCTTC	CSARLAGELNEQFF
TRBJ2-1	TRBV29-1	13	.	.	TGCAGCGCCACCCGGGCGCGTTACAATGAGCAGTTCTTC	CSATRARYNEQFF
TRBJ2-1	TRBV27	14	.	.	TGTGCCAGCAGTTTAGAGGGGCCTAGGAATGAGCAGTTCTTC	CASSLEGPRNEQFF
TRBJ1-1	TRBV4-3	14	.	.	TGCGCCAGCAGCCAAGAATTAGGGGCCCGGGAAGCTTTCTTT	CASSQELGAREAFF
TRBJ2-1	TRBV5-5	13	.	.	TGTGCCAGCAGCGTAGACCCGGGTTATGAGCAGTTCTTC	CASSVDPGYEQFF
TRBJ2-7	TRBV9	14	few	.	TGTGCCAGCAGCCCCACTAGTAGGGAGCACGAGCAGTACTTC	CASSPTSREHEQYF
TRBJ1-5	TRBV6-1	15	few	TRBD1	TGTGCCAGCAACCGGGGACAGGTTGGCAATCAGCCCCAGCATTTT	CASNRGQVGNQPQHF
TRBJ1-5	TRBV5-1	16	few	.	TGCGCCAGCAGCTTGTCCTCGTCCCGAGGGAATCAGCCCCAGCATTTT	CASSLSSSRGNQPQHF
TRBJ2-5	TRBV3-1	13	.	.	TGTGCCACTTCGGACACCCACCAAGAGACCCAGTACTTC	CATSDTHQETQYF
TRBJ2-1	TRBV24-1	15	few	.	TGTGCCACCAGTGAGGGCCGAACCTCCTACAATGAGCAGTTCTTC	CATSEGRTSYNEQFF
TRBJ2-6	TRBV27	17	.	TRBD1	TGTGCCAGCAGTCCCCGGACAGGCGTCCCTAAGGCCAACGTCCTGACTTTC	CASSPRTGVPKANVLTF
TRBJ1-1	TRBV30	11	.	.	TGTGCCTGGAGTGGGAATTCGGAAGCTTTCTTT	CAWSGNSEAFF
TRBJ2-1	TRBV6-2/TRBV6-3	17	.	.	TGTGCCAGCAGTTCCCACCCGACCAGAGCCCTCTACAATGAGCAGTTCTTC	CASSSHPTRALYNEQFF